A selection of T cell receptor beta chains follows, all from one sample in a study of shared clonotypes between healthy human individuals. TCRdb's table, derived via immunoSEQ multiplex PCR, lists solely in-frame clones and lacks some. The sample contains over 2 million clones, about 95% of which appear only once. The sample was naive CD8+ T cells sorted from blood. The receptors here all came from a man between 18 and 29 years old in good health. Both conserved end residues are part of each CDR3.

j_call | v_call | cdr3_aa
TRBJ1-1 | TRBV28 | CASTLGQGRWLAEAFF
TRBJ1-5 | TRBV28 | CASSSGTGPQHF
TRBJ2-3 | TRBV27 | CASSLSGNTDTQYF
TRBJ2-7 | TRBV7-2 | CASSLEGSVSEQYF
TRBJ2-5 | TRBV9 | CASNEAGVIVETQYF
TRBJ2-2 | TRBV6-6 | CASRVAETSVGELFF
TRBJ2-7 | TRBV7-9 | CASSVDEAYEQYF
TRBJ1-1 | TRBV9 | CASSAFLNTEAFF
TRBJ1-3 | TRBV15 | CATSRGVTSGNTIYF
TRBJ2-1 | TRBV7-3 | CASSPTGDYYNEQFF
TRBJ2-5 | TRBV23-1 | CASSQSRTTGRETQYF
TRBJ2-7 | TRBV9 | CASSAFDGYEQYF
TRBJ2-1 | TRBV13 | CASSSGTKGYNEQFF
TRBJ2-1 | TRBV19 | CASTRGYNEQFF
TRBJ2-7 | TRBV6-5 | CASSFYSESTYEQYF
TRBJ2-7 | TRBV4-3 | CASSQGTASYEQYF
TRBJ1-5 | TRBV6-6 | CASSYSRPWSNQPQHF
TRBJ2-7 | TRBV27 | CASSPSGGTVAYEQYF
TRBJ2-7 | TRBV7-2 | CASSLGHASGAYEQYF
TRBJ2-1 | TRBV5-1 | CASSLVWEDTASYNEQFF
TRBJ2-3 | TRBV2 | CASSPGLAGVDGYF
TRBJ1-4 | TRBV27 | CASSTGQDEKLFF
TRBJ1-2 | TRBV7-6 | CASSYGQGYGYTF
TRBJ2-7 | TRBV10-1 | CASSVGLAELGYEQYF
TRBJ2-1 | TRBV13 | CASSYLGNEQFF
TRBJ2-7 | TRBV27 | CASGRVLYEQYF
TRBJ2-1 | TRBV6-5 | CASSPGTSYNEQFF
TRBJ1-3 | TRBV11-2 | CASRLTGEGNTIYF
TRBJ1-1 | TRBV13 | CASSFGMNTEAFF
TRBJ1-5 | TRBV30 | CAWSDTGYQPQHF
TRBJ2-2 | TRBV30 | CAWSFGENTGELFF
TRBJ2-5 | TRBV6-5 | CASSYSTGDLETQYF